One sample yielded the 27 T cell receptor beta chains listed below, sequenced in a study of T cell responses to AZD1222 COVID-19 vaccine. Assay: immunoSEQ multiplex PCR; the TCRdb copy retains only in-frame clones and omits some. The data show 70,000 to 85,000 clones, around 86% seen once. The sample here was peripheral blood, taken on day 0 of AZD1222 vaccination. Every receptor here comes from an adult in good health.

The V and J genes are TRBV14 and TRBJ2-7; the D is unclear. The CDR3 extends over 13 amino acids. From germline, CDR1 is SGHDN and CDR2 FVKESK. Trimming removed 0 bases at V and 9 bases at J, with 12 bases between. CDR3 DNA: TGTGCCAGCAGCCAAGAAGAACATGTTGCGCAGTACTTC. As protein: CASSQEEHVAQYF.

The rearrangement uses TRBV20-1 and TRBJ2-7; 12 bases align to TRBD2. CDR3 size: 17 residues. The V gene end was trimmed by 3 bases and the J gene end by 5 bases; junction bases not matched to a gene: 14. Germline V gene data show CDR1 as DFQATT and CDR2 as SNEGSKA (reference sequence). The CDR3 nucleotides are TGCAGTGCTAGTGTCCTAGCGGGAGGGTCCCCGGTGGACGAGCAGTACTTC. The encoded protein is CSASVLAGGSPVDEQYF.

The chain has TRBV6-1 and TRBJ1-5; D not resolved. The CDR3 has 18 residues. V was cut by 0 bases and J by 3 bases, with 18 bases left in between. Per germline, CDR1 MNHNS and CDR2 SASEGT. CDR3 residues: CASSEATDNSGNNQPQHF. For the CDR3, the DNA is TGTGCCAGCAGTGAAGCCACCGACAACAGCGGTAACAATCAGCCCCAGCATTTT.

The CDR3: CASGLPYIEAFF. CDR3 in DNA: TGTGCTAGTGGCCTCCCTTATATCGAAGCTTTCTTT. V gene TRBV12-5 combines with J gene TRBJ1-1; no clear D gene. Germline values: CDR1 LGHNT, CDR2 FRNRAP. Trimming left V 6 bases short and J 8 bases short, with 13 bases between. The CDR3 totals 12 residues. The full variable domain, rest sourced from reference TRBV12-5 and TRBJ1-1, is DARVTQTPRHKVTEMGQEVTMRCQPILGHNTVFWYRQTMMQGLELLAYFRNRAPLDDSGMPKDRFSAEMPDATLATLKIQPSEPRDSAVYFCASGLPYIEAFFGQGTRLTVV.

The chain has TRBV12-5 and TRBJ2-1; maybe TRBD1 (7 bases). Germline loops: CDR1 LGHNT, CDR2 FRNRAP. V was clipped by 7 bases and J by 0 bases, with 13 bases between them. This CDR3 region has 15 residues. The CDR3 reads CASAAGQSSYNEQFF. The CDR3 DNA sequence: TGTGCTAGTGCCGCGGGACAGAGCTCCTACAATGAGCAGTTCTTC.

V usage is TRBV28 and J usage is TRBJ1-2, with a tentative D call TRBD1 (5 bases). This CDR3 is 14 amino acids long. CDR1 and CDR2 (germline): MDHEN, SYDVKM. The V end lost 8 bases, the J end lost 3 bases, and 16 bases lay between the germline ends. This CDR3 reads CASYNPGPYYGYTF. The CDR3 region has the DNA TGTGCCAGCTATAACCCGGGACCGTACTATGGCTACACCTTC.

This chain joins TRBV7-9 and TRBJ1-4, with 7 positions matching TRBD1. Germline assignment: CDR1 SEHNR and CDR2 FQNEAQ (reference sequence). J lost 4 bases, V lost 5 bases, and 7 bases had no gene match. This CDR3 is 15 amino acids long. This chain's CDR3 is CASSIRQGNNEKLFF. For the CDR3, the DNA is TGTGCCAGCAGCATCCGACAGGGTAATAATGAAAAACTGTTTTTT.

The chain recombines TRBV30 with TRBJ1-1, with D maybe TRBD1 (6 bases). The CDR3 sequence is 11 residues long. Germline V gives CDR1 GTSNPN, CDR2 SVGIG (reference sequence). Trimming removed 3 bases at V and 7 bases at J, with 9 bases between. As DNA, the CDR3 is TGTGCCTGGAGCGGACAGATTGAAGCTTTCTTT. Protein sequence: CAWSGQIEAFF.

CDR3 sequence: CASSTGQGDEQYF. The DNA for the CDR3 is TGTGCCAGTAGTACGGGACAGGGGGACGAGCAGTACTTC. This chain connects TRBV19 to TRBJ2-7, with 11 bases matching TRBD1. The germline V gene encodes CDR1 LNHDA and CDR2 SQIVND (reference sequence). There are 13 residues in the CDR3. Losses at the gene ends were 4 bases for V and 5 bases for J; bases not matched to a gene: 1.

The J gene is TRBJ1-6, the V gene TRBV5-5; possible D gene TRBD1, 6 bases. Germline V gene sequence: CDR1 SGHKS, CDR2 YYEKEE (reference sequence). The CDR3 consists of 15 residues. Trimming took 4 bases from V and 6 from J, leaving 14 bases between them. CDR3 nucleotide sequence: TGTGCCAGCAGCACGCGGACAGATAGTAATTCACCCCTCCACTTT. Its protein is CASSTRTDSNSPLHF.

The chain uses TRBV9 and TRBJ2-7, with 14 bases matching TRBD2. V lost 7 bases, J lost 2 bases, and 23 bases stayed unmatched. The CDR3 has 21 amino acids. The germline CDR1 and CDR2 sequences are SGDLS and YYNGEE. The CDR3 DNA is TGTGCCAGCTACTCAGTGATCAAGAATCTCCGACTAGCGGGGGGGCCCTACGAGCAGTACTTC. Protein: CASYSVIKNLRLAGGPYEQYF.

The gene calls are TRBV20-1 and TRBJ2-5; D is ambiguous. V lost 6 bases, J lost 7 bases, and 12 bases lay in between. CDR3 size: 11 residues. Per the germline V gene, CDR1 is DFQATT and CDR2 is SNEGSKA (reference sequence). The CDR3 DNA sequence: TGCAGTGCCAGTAAAACGGGGACCCAGTACTTC. This codes for CSASKTGTQYF.

V and J are TRBV3-1 (or the pseudogene TRBV3-2) and TRBJ1-4, with 9 positions matching TRBD1. This CDR3 is 16 amino acids long. The V gene end was trimmed by 4 bases and the J gene end by 4 bases; junction bases not matched to a gene: 7. The germline V gene has CDR1 LGHDT and CDR2 YNNKEL (reference sequence). CDR3 nucleotides: TGTGCCAGCAGCCCCAGACAGGGGGATGGTAATGAAAAACTGTTTTTT. It specifies CASSPRQGDGNEKLFF.

This clone is a singleton in its sample. The V call is TRBV18, the J call TRBJ2-3; D is undetermined. This CDR3 contains 17 residues. Germline assignment: CDR1 KGHSH and CDR2 LQKENI. The V end lost 3 bases, the J end lost 0 bases, and 16 bases lay between the germline ends. CDR3 in amino acids: CASSPNRDTQSTDTQYF. DNA for the CDR3: TGTGCCAGCTCACCGAACCGCGACACGCAAAGCACAGATACGCAGTATTTT.

This chain links TRBV6-5 with TRBJ2-3; TRBD2 matches 9 bases. The germline V gene has CDR1 MNHEY and CDR2 SVGAGI. The CDR3 is 15 amino acids. V lost 6 bases, J lost 8 bases, and 12 bases stayed unmatched. The CDR3 is CASSVSGRGAGTQYF. CDR3 sequence (DNA): TGTGCCAGCAGCGTTAGCGGGAGAGGGGCGGGTACGCAGTATTTT.

The chain recombines TRBV9 with TRBJ1-5; D may be TRBD1 (5 bases). The CDR3 is 15 amino acids. CDR1 SGDLS and CDR2 YYNGEE come from the germline V gene. V lost 2 bases and J lost 7, with 16 bases in between. The DNA for the CDR3 is TGTGCCAGCAGCGTGGGACCCTCACCAACGCAGCCCCAGCATTTT. This gives the protein CASSVGPSPTQPQHF.

V and J are TRBV29-1 and TRBJ1-1; D may be TRBD1 (5 bases). Trimming stripped 6 bases from V and 5 bases from J, with 13 bases between. Germline lookup yields CDR1 SQVTM and CDR2 ANQGSEA. This CDR3 has 12 residues. The CDR3 spells CSVATGGTEAFF. CDR3 bases: TGCAGCGTGGCCACAGGAGGGACTGAAGCTTTCTTT.

This clone appeared a few times. The CDR3 spells CASSSGTGEVDTQYF. The CDR3 DNA is TGTGCCAGCAGTTCCGGGACAGGGGAGGTAGATACGCAGTATTTT. V and J are TRBV28 and TRBJ2-3; 10 bases are shared with TRBD1. The V gene's germline CDR1 is MDHEN and CDR2 SYDVKM. V trimming: 4 bases; J trimming: 5 bases; junction bases outside the gene matches: 6. The CDR3 covers 15 residues.

The rearrangement joins TRBV11-3 to TRBJ2-1; 8 bases agree with TRBD2. In germline, CDR1 is SGHNT, CDR2 YENEEA. The CDR3 totals 15 residues. J lost 7 bases, V lost 2 bases, and 7 bases had no gene match. The CDR3 bases are TGTGCCAGCAGCTTATCAGCGGGAGTGAGAAATGAGCAGTTCTTC. Translated: CASSLSAGVRNEQFF.

This clone appeared a few times. V and J are TRBV6-4 and TRBJ2-3; unclear D gene. Germline V gene lookup returns CDR1 MRHNA and CDR2 SNTAGT. This CDR3 has 14 residues. Trimming pared 2 bases from V and 9 bases from J, leaving 15 bases between. The CDR3: CASSDTPNLNTQYF. CDR3 coding DNA: TGTGCCAGCAGTGACACCCCTAACCTGAACACGCAGTATTTT.

This sequence joins TRBV11-1 and TRBJ1-1, with a possible D match to TRBD1 (6 bases). Germline CDR1 reads SGHAT; CDR2 reads FQDESV (reference sequence). CDR3 length equals 15 residues. Deletions cut 4 bases from V and 0 bases from J, with 12 bases between. The CDR3 region has the DNA TGTGCCAGCAGCTACGGACAGCAGATGAACACTGAAGCTTTCTTT. Translating gives CASSYGQQMNTEAFF. Full variable domain (outside the CDR3, taken from reference TRBV11-1 and TRBJ1-1): EAEVAQSPRYKITEKSQAVAFWCDPISGHATLYWYRQILGQGPELLVQFQDESVVDDSQLPKDRFSAERLKGVDSTLKIQPAELGDSAMYLCASSYGQQMNTEAFFGQGTRLTVV.

The genes are TRBV24-1 and TRBJ2-3, with unresolved D. Trimming removed 0 bases at V and 4 bases at J, with 7 bases between. CDR1 KGHDR and CDR2 SFDVKD come from the germline V gene. This CDR3 spans 14 amino acids. CDR3 sequence: CATSDLRVSDTQYF. The CDR3 DNA is TGTGCCACCAGTGATTTGAGGGTATCAGATACGCAGTATTTT.

V is TRBV28 and J is TRBJ1-1; 8 bases map to TRBD1. Per germline, CDR1 MDHEN and CDR2 SYDVKM. The V and J ends lost 7 bases and 4 bases, in that order; junction bases with no gene match: 8. The CDR3 loop spans 14 amino acids. The CDR3 nucleotides read TGTGCCAGCACCAGAGACAGGGGAGGCACTGAAGCTTTCTTT. Translating gives CASTRDRGGTEAFF.

In this sample, this clone turned up once. The chain employs TRBV9 and TRBJ2-3; D possibly matches TRBD1 or TRBD2 (6 bases each). Germline lookup yields CDR1 SGDLS and CDR2 YYNGEE. This CDR3 is built from 17 residues. Trimming removed 0 bases from V and 0 bases from J, with 14 bases in between. The CDR3: CASSVEGGSSSTDTQYF. For the CDR3, the DNA is TGTGCCAGCAGCGTAGAGGGGGGCAGTTCTAGCACAGATACGCAGTATTTT.

This chain connects TRBV6-5 to TRBJ2-7; TRBD2 matches 11 bases. Germline V CDR1 and CDR2: MNHEY, SVGAGI. The CDR3 has 15 residues. J gave up 1 base and V 5 bases, and 4 bases lay outside the gene matches. The CDR3, as DNA: TGTGCCAGCAGTCCCGGGACTAGCGGTTCCTACGAGCAGTACTTC. It specifies CASSPGTSGSYEQYF.

This clone has more than one count but fewer than ten. This rearrangement joins TRBV2 to TRBJ2-1; TRBD2 is a possible D gene (6 bases). This CDR3 spans 14 amino acids. The V end lost 0 bases, the J end lost 12 bases, and 15 bases lay between the germline ends. Germline V CDR1 and CDR2: SNHLY, FYNNEI. The CDR3 protein is CASSEALGGGRQFF. CDR3 bases: TGTGCCAGCAGTGAAGCGCTCGGGGGTGGAAGGCAGTTCTTC. Filled out from reference TRBV2 and TRBJ2-1, the complete variable domain reads EPEVTQTPSHQVTQMGQEVILRCVPISNHLYFYWYRQILGQKVEFLVSFYNNEISEKSEIFDDQFSVERPDGSNFTLKIRSTKLEDSAMYFCASSEALGGGRQFFGPGTRLTVL.

This clone occurred a few times. V is TRBV7-3 and J is TRBJ2-5; maybe TRBD2 (6 bases). Germline assignment: CDR1 SGHTA and CDR2 FQGTGA. The CDR3 length is 12 residues. Trimming cost V 6 bases and J 3 bases, with 8 bases left between them. For the CDR3, the DNA is TGTGCCAGCAGTCCGGGGGAAGAGACCCAGTACTTC. Its protein product is CASSPGEETQYF.